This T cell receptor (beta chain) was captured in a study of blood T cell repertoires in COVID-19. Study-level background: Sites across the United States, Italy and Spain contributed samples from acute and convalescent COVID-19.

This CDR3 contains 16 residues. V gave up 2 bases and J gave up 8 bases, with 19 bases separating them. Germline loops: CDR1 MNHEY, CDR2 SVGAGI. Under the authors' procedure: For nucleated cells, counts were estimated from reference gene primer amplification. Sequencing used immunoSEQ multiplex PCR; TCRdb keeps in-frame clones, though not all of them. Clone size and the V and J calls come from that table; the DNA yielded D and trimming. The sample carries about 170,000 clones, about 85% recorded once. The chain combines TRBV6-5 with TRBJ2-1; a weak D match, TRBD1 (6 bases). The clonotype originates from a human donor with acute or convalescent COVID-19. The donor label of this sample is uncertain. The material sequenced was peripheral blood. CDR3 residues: CASSYEGGQYSHEQFF. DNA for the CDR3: TGTGCCAGCAGTTACGAAGGGGGTCAGTATAGCCATGAGCAGTTCTTC.